This T cell receptor beta chain appears in the sequencing data of a study of CD8 T cells in ankylosing spondylitis (dated by TCRdb to about 2017). At the level of the whole study: T cell receptor beta repertoires were profiled in healthy donors and ankylosing spondylitis patients so that disease-linked TCR variants could be found. The full study cohort was made up of about two dozen ankylosing spondylitis patients and 108 healthy donors. Peripheral blood was sampled, and synovial fluid was additionally collected from ankylosing spondylitis patients.

This clonotype was counted between two and nine times. No cognate antigen has been identified for it. No much larger clone exists at a distance of one base, and base qualities are not known. Including cysteine and phenylalanine, the CDR3 has 16 amino acids. The retained sequence is limited to the CDR3, 48 bases, with the frame set at the first base. The junction carries 17 bases between V and J, which are trimmed by 3 bases and 2 bases respectively. The sequencing machine was an Illumina HiSeq 2500. Quantitative 5'-RACE with molecular barcodes was the method used to prepare the TCR beta libraries. In the original analysis: Disease-linked TCR variants were identified with a new computational method built on a probabilistic model of VDJ rearrangement. TCRdb trimmed public reads at Q25 via fastp, called clones via MiXCR and kept in-frame beta chains. Rows are combined by CDR3 protein, so each entry shows the most common genes and DNA. The V and J calls and clone size are TCRdb's, not the authors'. This sample gives hundreds of thousands of distinct CDR3 sequences in total; less than 10% of them show up just once. Nearly 7% of the sample comes from the top ten.

General conclusions and limits of the study: The disease-linked clones had a CD8+ phenotype and were found at relatively low frequencies in peripheral blood. Blood from ankylosing spondylitis patients appeared to be characterized by a TCR beta motif composed of eight highly homologous amino acid variants. The disease-linked clones were reported as significantly enriched in matched synovial fluid samples from ankylosing spondylitis patients. Some TCR beta motif variants had previously been reported in synovial fluid and blood of reactive arthritis patients, which suggested common disease-initiation mechanisms.

The sample taken for sequencing was blood, either unsorted or a sorted T cell fraction (not recorded which). In this chain, TRBV12-3 or TRBV12-4 is recombined with TRBJ2-7; the D gene is perhaps TRBD1, on 6 matching bases. This clonotype was obtained from a male donor with ankylosing spondylitis or in good health (not recorded which). The DNA is as follows: TGTGCCAGCAGTTTCACCCCAACAGGGAGAGCCTACGAGCAGTACTTC. This yields the protein CASSFTPTGRAYEQYF.